Reported below is one T cell receptor beta chain. The sample originates from a study of T-cell reconstitution after alpha-beta-depleted transplantation in children. Unique molecular identifiers were built into the TCRbeta library. TCRdb re-derived calls from the PCR reads in MiXCR, one entry per CDR3 protein. The sample holds nearly 400,000 distinct CDR3 sequences, roughly 20% seen once. With 0 bases clipped from V and 6 bases from J, the junction kept 4 bases outside the gene matches. CDR3 length: 15 amino acids. Germline lookup yields CDR1 SGHRS and CDR2 YFSETQ. The chain combines TRBV5-1 with TRBJ2-2; TRBD2 matches 8 bases. This sequence originates from a human donor who donated a stem cell graft to a child with acute myeloid leukemia. The sample was PBMCs from the stem cell graft donor, taken from the stem cell graft. CDR3 in amino acids: CASSLAGGRSGELFF. Written as DNA, the CDR3 is TGCGCCAGCAGCTTGGCCGGCGGGAGGTCCGGGGAGCTGTTTTTT. Variable domain in full (rest from reference TRBV5-1 and TRBJ2-2): KAGVTQTPRYLIKTRGQQVTLSCSPISGHRSVSWYQQTPGQGLQFLFEYFSETQRNKGNFPGRFSGRQFSNSRSEMNVSTLELGDSALYLCASSLAGGRSGELFFGEGSRLTVL.